These T cell receptor beta chains were read from a single sample in a study of sequential checkpoint blockade in melanoma. Clones were sequenced by immunoSEQ multiplex PCR, and TCRdb holds only the in-frame ones, with some missing. Counted here are 6,000 to 9,500 clones, about 28% occurring once; the ten biggest clones make up roughly 5.7%. Specimen: tumor tissue (inferred from file names), collected from a patient given nivolumab and ipilimumab in sequence. All receptors derive from a human donor with melanoma. The CDR3 runs from the conserved cysteine through the conserved F or W. The D gene is left open where the match is weak. Clone size is shown for a subset of rows, as once, few, many or a class of expanded clone.

len	v_gene	j_gene	d_gene	abundance	CDR3nt	CDR3aa
17	TRBV9	TRBJ2-1	TRBD2	NA	TGTGCCAGCAGTCCTCCCCTTGGAGCGGGAGTCGGCAATGAGCAGTTCTTC	CASSPPLGAGVGNEQFF
15	TRBV6-8	TRBJ2-5	TRBD2	NA	TGTGCCAGCAGTGGACTAGCGGGGGGGCGAGGGACCCAGTACTTC	CASSGLAGGRGTQYF
13	TRBV28	TRBJ2-3	NA	few	TGTGCCAGCAGTTTATCGGGTACTACGACGCAGTATTTT	CASSLSGTTTQYF
14	TRBV11-3	TRBJ2-7	NA	many	TGTGCCAGCAGCTCACTTCGACAGTCAGAAGAGCAGTACTTC	CASSSLRQSEEQYF
18	TRBV19	TRBJ2-6	TRBD1	NA	TGTGCCAGTAGTCCCGGGGACAGGGGTGGCTCTGGGGCCAACGTCCTGACTTTC	CASSPGDRGGSGANVLTF
13	TRBV7-2	TRBJ2-6	NA	few	TGTGCCAGCATCCTGCGCGGGGCCAACGTCCTGACTTTC	CASILRGANVLTF
15	TRBV9	TRBJ2-2	TRBD2	few	TGTGCCACTAGACCGGGACTAGACCACACCGGGGAGCTGTTTTTT	CATRPGLDHTGELFF
18	TRBV27	TRBJ2-2	TRBD2	NA	TGTGCCAGCAGTTTACCGCTAGCGGGAGGGCCGAACACCGGGGAGCTGTTTTTT	CASSLPLAGGPNTGELFF
15	TRBV9	TRBJ2-5	NA	medium-sized	TGTGCCAGCAGCCCAGGGTCCCCCTCCTGGGAGACCCAGTACTTC	CASSPGSPSWETQYF
14	TRBV11-3	TRBJ2-1	NA	few	TGTGCCAGCAGCTTAGGCCTTTCTTACAATGAGCAGTTCTTC	CASSLGLSYNEQFF
14	TRBV9	TRBJ1-2	TRBD1	many	TGTGCCAGCAGTCTCCGGGGACAGTCACAGGGCTACACCTTC	CASSLRGQSQGYTF
14	TRBV11-3	TRBJ2-5	NA	few	TGTGCCAGCAGCTTAGTACGGGCCCAAGAGACCCAGTACTTC	CASSLVRAQETQYF
14	TRBV19	TRBJ2-7	TRBD2	NA	TGTGCCAGTAGTATAAGCGGGAGGATCTACGAGCAGTACTTC	CASSISGRIYEQYF
15	TRBV6-8	TRBJ2-6	NA	NA	TGTGCCAGCAGTCGTCCGGTATCTGGGGCCAACGTCCTGACTTTC	CASSRPVSGANVLTF
14	TRBV11-3	TRBJ2-1	NA	NA	TGTGCCAGCAAACATGGGGACTCTTACAATGAGCAGTTCTTC	CASKHGDSYNEQFF
13	TRBV6-8	TRBJ1-5	NA	NA	TGTGCCAGCGGGAGAGGGACCAATCAGCCCCAGCATTTT	CASGRGTNQPQHF
17	TRBV11-3	TRBJ2-5	TRBD2	medium-sized	TGTGCCAGCAGCTTAGATTCTTGGGGCGGGAGCGTCGAGACCCAGTACTTC	CASSLDSWGGSVETQYF
15	TRBV18	TRBJ2-2	NA	NA	TGTGCCAGCTCACCGAGGGACAAGAGCACCGGGGAGCTGTTTTTT	CASSPRDKSTGELFF
16	TRBV11-3	TRBJ2-5	TRBD2	many	TGTGCCAGCAGCTTCCGACTAGCGAACTACCAAGAGACCCAGTACTTC	CASSFRLANYQETQYF
15	TRBV11-3	TRBJ2-1	NA	many	TGTGCCAGCAGCTTAGGGCCTTGGGGGGAGCCGAAGCAGTTCTTC	CASSLGPWGEPKQFF
14	TRBV6-8	TRBJ1-2	TRBD1	NA	TGTGCCAGCAGGCTCGGACAGGCTAACTATGGCTACACCTTC	CASRLGQANYGYTF
15	TRBV28	TRBJ1-1	TRBD1	few	TGTGCCAGCAGTTTAGAGGGCGGACAGGACACTGAAGCTTTCTTT	CASSLEGGQDTEAFF
15	TRBV12-5	TRBJ2-1	TRBD1	NA	TGTGCCAGCTCAGCCCCGGGACAGGGGGAGAATGAGCAGTTCTTC	CASSAPGQGENEQFF
17	TRBV11-3	TRBJ2-1	NA	many	TGTGCCAGCAGCGCCCGCAAACGTCAACAGGGCTACAATGAGCAGTTCTTC	CASSARKRQQGYNEQFF
15	TRBV9	TRBJ2-7	TRBD1	NA	TGTGCCAGCAGCCCCAGGGGACAGGCGTCCTACGAGCAGTACTTC	CASSPRGQASYEQYF
12	TRBV9	TRBJ1-1	NA	few	TGTGCCAGCAGCGACGAGAGAACTGAAGCTTTCTTT	CASSDERTEAFF
16	TRBV9	TRBJ2-5	TRBD2	NA	TGTGCCAGCAGCAGGACTAGCGGGGGGGCTCGGGAGACCCAGTACTTC	CASSRTSGGARETQYF
16	TRBV5-1	TRBJ2-7	NA	NA	TGCGCCAGCAGCTTGGGTTTGGGGGTGGGTTTCAACGAGCAGTACTTC	CASSLGLGVGFNEQYF
13	TRBV30	TRBJ1-2	NA	once	TGTGCCTGGAGCGCAGGGCTAGGGTATGGCTACACCTTC	CAWSAGLGYGYTF
16	TRBV10-3	TRBJ1-3	NA	NA	TGTGCCATCAGTGAGAACGATCTTGGCTCTGGAAACACCATATATTTT	CAISENDLGSGNTIYF
20	TRBV14	TRBJ2-1	TRBD1	few	TGTGCCAGCAGCCGGGACAGGGGGCAGCTAGCGGGAGTGGTCTACAATGAGCAGTTCTTC	CASSRDRGQLAGVVYNEQFF
14	TRBV30	TRBJ2-2	NA	few	TGTGCCTGGGATAGACAGGAGAACACCGGGGAGCTGTTTTTT	CAWDRQENTGELFF
13	TRBV23-1	TRBJ1-1	NA	few	TGCGCCAGCAGCTCTCAGGGATTCACTGAAGCTTTCTTT	CASSSQGFTEAFF
15	TRBV29-1	TRBJ2-5	TRBD2	NA	TGCAGCGTTACCCCTCTAGCGGCGCTCCAAGAGACCCAGTACTTC	CSVTPLAALQETQYF
16	TRBV19	TRBJ1-2	NA	NA	TGTGCCAGTAGTATCGGGGCCAGGACCTTAACTTATGGCTACACCTTC	CASSIGARTLTYGYTF
15	TRBV9	TRBJ2-3	NA	few	TGTGCCAGCAGCCTACAGGGTTCTAGCACAGATACGCAGTATTTT	CASSLQGSSTDTQYF
18	TRBV23-1	TRBJ1-5	NA	NA	TGCGCCAGCAGTCAAAAAGCCTCCGGAAGAGGGGTGGATCAGCCCCAGCATTTT	CASSQKASGRGVDQPQHF
13	TRBV18	TRBJ1-2	NA	NA	TGTGCCAGCTCACCACCGATCGACTATGGCTACACCTTC	CASSPPIDYGYTF
20	TRBV19	TRBJ2-1	TRBD2	NA	TGTGCCAGTAGTATCGGAGGGTTTCAAGCGGGAGGGTATGGATACAATGAGCAGTTCTTC	CASSIGGFQAGGYGYNEQFF
16	TRBV9	TRBJ2-1	NA	NA	TGTGCCAGCAGCGTAGACCTAGGGGTGGGTTACAATGAGCAGTTCTTC	CASSVDLGVGYNEQFF
15	TRBV5-1	TRBJ1-2	NA	NA	TGCGCCAGCAGCTTGACCCCAAGCATTAACTATGGCTACACCTTC	CASSLTPSINYGYTF
15	TRBV18	TRBJ2-1	NA	few	TGTGCCAGCTCAAAGGACACCGGCTCCTACAATGAGCAGTTCTTC	CASSKDTGSYNEQFF
15	TRBV11-3	TRBJ1-2	NA	many	TGTGCCAGCAGCTTAATTGGTGGCAGTAACTATGGCTACACCTTC	CASSLIGGSNYGYTF
20	TRBV6-8	TRBJ2-7	TRBD2	NA	TGTGCCAGCAGTTACTCGATCGGGACTAGCGGGAGGGCCGGTTCCTACGAGCAGTACTTC	CASSYSIGTSGRAGSYEQYF
13	TRBV6-8	TRBJ1-4	TRBD1	NA	TGTGCCATCAGTCAGGGGGCGGGTGAAAAACTGTTTTTT	CAISQGAGEKLFF